This T cell receptor beta chain was obtained from a study of cytomegalovirus exposure and HLA in healthy donors. This PCR relied on a set of 60 Vbeta primers and 13 Jbeta primers. Produced via immunoSEQ multiplex PCR; TCRdb's table is partial and in-frame only. The table lists around 140,000 clones, less than 80% of them singletons. Between the trimmed V and J ends, which lost 1 base and 13 bases, there was a span of 8 bases. The CDR3 contains 11 residues. Germline V lookup: CDR1 SGHDN, CDR2 FVKESK. The genes are TRBV14 and TRBJ2-1; a possible D gene is TRBD2 (5 bases). Sequenced material: PBMCs. This clonotype was sampled from a man aged 45-65 years in good health and CMV-seropositive. CDR3 sequence reads: CASSQALVQFF. CDR3 in DNA: TGTGCCAGCAGCCAAGCACTAGTCCAGTTCTTC.